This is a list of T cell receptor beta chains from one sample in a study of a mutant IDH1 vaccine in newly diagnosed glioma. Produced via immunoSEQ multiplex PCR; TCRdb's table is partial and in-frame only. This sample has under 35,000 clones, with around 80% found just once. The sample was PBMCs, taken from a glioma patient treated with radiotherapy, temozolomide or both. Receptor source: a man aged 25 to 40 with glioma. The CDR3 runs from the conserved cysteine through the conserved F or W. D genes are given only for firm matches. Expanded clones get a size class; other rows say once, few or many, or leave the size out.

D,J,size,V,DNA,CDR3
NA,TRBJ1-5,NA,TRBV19,TGTGCCAGTGGGACACCCTATAGCAATCAGCCCCAGCATTTT,CASGTPYSNQPQHF
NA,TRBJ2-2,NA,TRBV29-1,TGCAGCGTCCTATCCGACGCCACCGGGGAGCTGTTTTTT,CSVLSDATGELFF
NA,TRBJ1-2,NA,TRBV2,TGTGCCAGCAGGGGTATCGAGGGCCAGGGCTATGGCTACACCTTC,CASRGIEGQGYGYTF
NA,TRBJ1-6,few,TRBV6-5,TGTGCCAGTGTTTGGACCCTCCACTTT,CASVWTLHF
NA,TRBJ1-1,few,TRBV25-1,TGTGCCAGCAGAGGGAAAGGGGGGTTTGGCACTGAAGCTTTCTTT,CASRGKGGFGTEAFF
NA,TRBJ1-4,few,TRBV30,TGTGCCTGGAGTGTACGCGACATAAGTACGGAGAAACTGTTTTTT,CAWSVRDISTEKLFF
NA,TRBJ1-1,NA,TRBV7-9,TGTGCCAGCGCCCCAGAATCGAACACTGAAGCTTTCTTT,CASAPESNTEAFF
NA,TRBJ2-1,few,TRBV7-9,TGTGCCAGCAGTTATCAAGGAAAACTAAATGAGCAGTTCTTC,CASSYQGKLNEQFF
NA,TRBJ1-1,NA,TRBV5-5,TGTGCCAGCAGCTTGGCCCTGCGCCCCGAAGCTTTCTTT,CASSLALRPEAFF
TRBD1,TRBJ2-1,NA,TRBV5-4,TGTGCCAGCAGCCAGGGACAGAGCTCCTACAATGAGCAGTTCTTC,CASSQGQSSYNEQFF
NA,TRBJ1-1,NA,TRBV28,TGTGCCAGCAGTCCTCTCTTTCGGGTTGAAGCTTTCTTT,CASSPLFRVEAFF
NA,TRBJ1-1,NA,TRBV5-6,TGTGCCAGCAGCTTCGTTGGATCCAAAGGAGCTTTCTTT,CASSFVGSKGAFF
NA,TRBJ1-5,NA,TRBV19,TGTGCCAGTAGTACCGCCGGGAGGGGCACTAGCAATCAGCCCCAGCATTTT,CASSTAGRGTSNQPQHF
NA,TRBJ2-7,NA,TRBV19,TGTGCCAGTAGTGTGGCGACTCCAAACTACGAGCAGTACTTC,CASSVATPNYEQYF
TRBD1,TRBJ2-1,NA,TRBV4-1,TGCGCCAGCAGCATCAGACAGGGGGCCGATGAGCAGTTCTTC,CASSIRQGADEQFF
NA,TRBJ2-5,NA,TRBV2,TGTGCCAGCAGTGAAGCGCTTGGGCAGCAAGAGACCCAGTACTTC,CASSEALGQQETQYF
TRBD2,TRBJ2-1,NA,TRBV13,TGTGCCAGCAGCCTCGAGGTAGCGGGGCTCAATGAGCAGTTCTTC,CASSLEVAGLNEQFF
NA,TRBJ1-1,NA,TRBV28,TGTGCCAGCTCCGAGAATACAGGGCGACTTGAAGCTTTCTTT,CASSENTGRLEAFF